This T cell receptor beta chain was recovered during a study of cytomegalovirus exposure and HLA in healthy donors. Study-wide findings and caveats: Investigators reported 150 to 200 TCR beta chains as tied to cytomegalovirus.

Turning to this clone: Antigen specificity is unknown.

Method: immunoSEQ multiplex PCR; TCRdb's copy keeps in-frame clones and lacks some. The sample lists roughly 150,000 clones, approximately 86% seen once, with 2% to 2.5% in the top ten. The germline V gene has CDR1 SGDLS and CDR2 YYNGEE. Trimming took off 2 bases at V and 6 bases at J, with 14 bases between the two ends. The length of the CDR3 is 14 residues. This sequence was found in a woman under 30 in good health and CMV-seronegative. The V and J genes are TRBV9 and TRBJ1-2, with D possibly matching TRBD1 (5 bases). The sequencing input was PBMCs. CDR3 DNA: TGTGCCAGCAGCGTGGGGCAGACGGGCGATGGCTACACCTTC. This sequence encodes CASSVGQTGDGYTF.